Below, 23 T cell receptor beta chains from the same sample are listed, as sequenced in a study of blood T cell repertoires in COVID-19. Produced via immunoSEQ multiplex PCR; TCRdb's table is partial and in-frame only. The repertoire holds roughly 400,000 clones, with about 90% as singletons. Material for sequencing was peripheral blood. These receptors all come from a woman aged 60-75 years with COVID-19, enrolled during active disease.

This chain joins TRBV10-3 and TRBJ1-2, with 7 bases that match TRBD1. The CDR3 has 14 amino acids. Germline CDR1 reads ENHRY; CDR2 reads SYGVKD. The junction had 5 bases not matched to a gene; V was cut back by 7 bases and J by 0 bases. CDR3 sequence (DNA): TGTGCCATCACCCGGACAGGTGCTAACTATGGCTACACCTTC. It encodes CAITRTGANYGYTF.

The chain has TRBV4-1 and TRBJ2-2; 11 bases line up with TRBD2. The CDR3 has 19 residues. Trimming took 0 bases from V and 5 from J; bases not matched to a gene: 11. CDR1 and CDR2 from the germline V gene are MGHRA and YSYEKL. The CDR3 loop reads CASSQESGRLAGGTGELFF. The DNA of the CDR3 is TGCGCCAGCAGCCAAGAAAGTGGGCGGCTAGCGGGGGGTACCGGGGAGCTGTTTTTT.

This chain links TRBV6-5 with TRBJ2-1; TRBD1 matches at 9 bases. Per the germline V gene, CDR1 is MNHEY and CDR2 is SVGAGI. V shed 7 bases and J 4 bases; nucleotides not matched to a gene: 8. The CDR3 has 15 residues. CDR3: CASILTGGTYNEQFF. In DNA form, the CDR3 reads TGTGCCAGCATTCTTACAGGGGGCACTTACAATGAGCAGTTCTTC.

The CDR3 DNA follows: TGTGCCAGCAGTCGGGACACCCCTAATGAAAAACTGTTTTTT. Residues: CASSRDTPNEKLFF. The J gene is TRBJ1-4, the V gene TRBV7-9; possibly TRBD1 for D (6 bases). The CDR3 runs 14 residues. The ends were cut back, 6 bases at V and 3 bases at J, with 11 bases in the middle. Germline values: CDR1 SEHNR, CDR2 FQNEAQ (reference sequence).

The chain has TRBV2 and TRBJ2-7; the match to TRBD1 covers 9 bases. The CDR3 runs 12 residues. Germline assignment: CDR1 SNHLY and CDR2 FYNNEI. V shed 7 bases and J 6 bases; nucleotides not matched to a gene: 4. CDR3 bases: TGTGCCAGCACCTTGGACAGGGGCGAGCAGTACTTC. Translating it yields CASTLDRGEQYF.

This rearrangement joins TRBV6-5 to TRBJ2-7; possible D gene TRBD1, 7 bases. This CDR3 spans 14 amino acids. The V gene lost 5 bases and the J gene lost 2 bases, with 13 bases spanning the gap. CDR1 and CDR2 from the germline V gene are MNHEY and SVGAGI. The CDR3 sequence is CASSPGGRTYEQYF. For the CDR3, the DNA is TGTGCCAGCAGTCCAGGGGGGCGGACCTACGAGCAGTACTTC.

This clone was counted once. This sequence joins TRBV6-2 or TRBV6-3 and TRBJ1-2; 8 nucleotides align to TRBD1. Germline V gene data show CDR1 as MNHEY and CDR2 as SVGEGT. The CDR3 is 17 amino acids. J was trimmed by 5 bases and V by 2 bases; bases with no gene match: 13. CDR3 amino acids: CASSYTWTGPGKYGYTF. The CDR3 DNA is TGTGCCAGCAGTTACACCTGGACAGGGCCGGGTAAGTATGGCTACACCTTC.

The chain has TRBV7-3 and TRBJ2-5, with D maybe TRBD2 (5 bases). The CDR3 totals 13 residues. Germline V gene sequence: CDR1 SGHTA, CDR2 FQGTGA. Trimming cost V 5 bases and J 2 bases, with 9 bases left between them. The DNA of the CDR3 is TGTGCCAGCAGCCGGACTGATCAAGAGACCCAGTACTTC. Its translation is CASSRTDQETQYF.

The chain links TRBV6-5 to TRBJ2-1; 10 bases map to TRBD2. This CDR3 comprises 16 residues. Looked up from germline, CDR1 is MNHEY and CDR2 is SVGAGI. With V trimmed by 0 bases and J by 9 bases, 8 bases remained unmatched. This CDR3 reads CASSYSILAGVGEQFF. DNA for the CDR3: TGTGCCAGCAGTTACTCGATCCTAGCGGGGGTGGGTGAGCAGTTCTTC.

The rearrangement uses TRBV5-6 and TRBJ1-1; perhaps TRBD1 as D (6 bases). This CDR3 spans 15 amino acids. Deletions cut 6 bases from V and 5 bases from J, with 20 bases between. Germline assignment: CDR1 SGHDT and CDR2 YYEEEE. Written as DNA, the CDR3 is TGTGCCAGCACCGTGTTATGGGGGCCGGGTACTGAAGCTTTCTTT. It yields the protein CASTVLWGPGTEAFF.

V usage is TRBV4-2 and J usage is TRBJ2-1; 10 bases align to TRBD2. CDR1 is LGHNA and CDR2 is YNFKEQ in the germline V gene. Trimming at V came to 2 bases and at J to 6 bases, leaving 7 bases not matched to a gene. This CDR3 spans 16 amino acids. In nucleotides, the CDR3 is TGTGCCAGCAGCCAACCCAGCGGGGGGGCCGTCAATGAGCAGTTCTTC. This gives the protein CASSQPSGGAVNEQFF.

The chain joins TRBV4-2 to TRBJ2-2; unclear D gene. Trimming took off 3 bases at V and 7 bases at J, with 15 bases between the two ends. This CDR3 is built from 15 residues. CDR1 is LGHNA, CDR2 YNFKEQ, per germline. CDR3 nucleotides: TGTGCCAGCAGCCATGACCGGAGTACTGTCGGGGAGCTGTTTTTT. Protein: CASSHDRSTVGELFF.

V usage is TRBV15 and J usage is TRBJ2-5, with 9 bases fitting TRBD1. This CDR3 contains 16 residues. Germline trimming cut 1 base from V and 3 bases from J; bases unmatched to any gene: 6. Germline CDR1 is LNHNV and CDR2 is YYDKDF (reference sequence). CDR3 nucleotide sequence: TGTGCCACCAGCAGAGCCGGGACAGGGAAGAAAGAGACCCAGTACTTC. It translates to CATSRAGTGKKETQYF.

V is TRBV5-6 and J is TRBJ2-6; possible D gene TRBD1, 5 bases. This CDR3 is built from 15 residues. The V gene lost 4 bases and the J gene lost 2 bases, with 10 bases spanning the gap. The germline V gene encodes CDR1 SGHDT and CDR2 YYEEEE. The CDR3: CASSVTVAGANVLTF. CDR3 sequence (DNA): TGTGCCAGCAGCGTGACAGTTGCTGGGGCCAACGTCCTGACTTTC.

The chain has TRBV5-1 and TRBJ1-1; TRBD1 is a possible D gene (5 bases). Deletions cut 0 bases from V and 5 bases from J, with 11 bases between. Looked up from germline, CDR1 is SGHRS and CDR2 is YFSETQ. The CDR3 has 14 amino acids. CDR3 sequence: CASSLATGETEAFF. DNA for the CDR3: TGCGCCAGCAGCTTGGCCACGGGGGAGACTGAAGCTTTCTTT.

The count of this clone is one. J is TRBJ2-1 and V is TRBV27; TRBD2 matches 8 bases. The germline V gene has CDR1 MNHEY and CDR2 SMNVEV (reference sequence). With V trimmed by 4 bases and J by 7 bases, 12 bases remained unmatched. CDR3 length: 16 residues. The CDR3, as DNA: TGTGCCAGCAGTTCCCCCGGACTAGCCGGTCAGAATGAGCAGTTCTTC. It translates to CASSSPGLAGQNEQFF.

This chain joins TRBV30 and TRBJ1-1; TRBD1 agrees at 8 bases. Germline V CDR1 and CDR2: GTSNPN, SVGIG (reference sequence). Trimming removed 5 bases from V and 4 bases from J; junction bases left unmatched: 3. This CDR3 contains 12 residues. This chain's CDR3 is CAWDRGFTEAFF. CDR3 DNA sequence: TGTGCCTGGGACAGGGGTTTCACTGAAGCTTTCTTT.

In its sample, this clone was seen many times. This chain connects TRBV7-9 to TRBJ1-4; D is uncertain. Per the germline V gene, CDR1 is SEHNR and CDR2 is FQNEAQ (reference sequence). Trimming removed 2 bases from V and 7 bases from J, with 11 bases in between. The CDR3 runs 14 residues. CDR3 DNA: TGTGCCAGCAGCTTATCCCAGGCGAGTGAAAAACTGTTTTTT. Translating gives CASSLSQASEKLFF.

The genes are TRBV6-5 and TRBJ1-1; D gene uncertain. Germline V gene data show CDR1 as MNHEY and CDR2 as SVGAGI. This CDR3 is built from 12 residues. The germline V and J ends were trimmed by 5 bases and 3 bases, with 7 bases remaining between them. As DNA, the CDR3 is TGTGCCAGCAGTAACAGAGACACTGAAGCTTTCTTT. The encoded protein is CASSNRDTEAFF.

In nucleotides, the CDR3 is TGCAGCGTTGACAGGTACACAGATACGCAGTATTTT. Translating it yields CSVDRYTDTQYF. The J gene is TRBJ2-3, the V gene TRBV29-1; no reliable D call. V dropped 3 bases and J dropped 2 bases, with 6 bases sitting between them. Germline lookup yields CDR1 SQVTM and CDR2 ANQGSEA. This CDR3 is 12 amino acids long.

This clone was observed a few times. This rearrangement joins TRBV19 to TRBJ1-4, with TRBD1 as a possible D gene (6 bases). This CDR3 has 15 amino acids. V was clipped by 9 bases and J by 4 bases, with 18 bases between them. Germline V lookup: CDR1 LNHDA, CDR2 SQIVND (reference sequence). CDR3 DNA sequence: TGTGCCAGCTGGAAGGGGACACCCAATAATGAAAAACTGTTTTTT. Translated: CASWKGTPNNEKLFF. Filled out from reference TRBV19 and TRBJ1-4, the complete variable domain reads DGGITQSPKYLFRKEGQNVTLSCEQNLNHDAMYWYRQDPGQGLRLIYYSQIVNDFQKGDIAEGYSVSREKKESFPLTVTSAQKNPTAFYLCASWKGTPNNEKLFFGSGTQLSVL.

The chain links TRBV18 to TRBJ1-2, with a weak D call TRBD1 (5 bases). CDR3 length: 15 amino acids. Deletions cut 2 bases from V and 4 bases from J, with 14 bases between. From germline, CDR1 is KGHSH and CDR2 LQKENI. The CDR3 nucleotides read TGTGCCAGCTCACCAAAGGGGATGCTCGGCTATGGCTACACCTTC. This encodes CASSPKGMLGYGYTF.

Worth noting for this clone: The same CDR3 is also encoded by other DNA sequences in this sample. The rearrangement links TRBV5-1 to TRBJ2-7; no definite D call. Trimming pared 0 bases from V and 3 bases from J, leaving 10 bases between. Per the germline V gene, CDR1 is SGHRS and CDR2 is YFSETQ. This CDR3 region has 14 residues. CDR3 in DNA: TGCGCCAGCAGCTTGGAAGCGAGAGGCTACGAGCAGTACTTC. This codes for CASSLEARGYEQYF.